The 20 T cell receptor beta chains in this list originate from one sample, sequenced in a study of T cell repertoires in cytomegalovirus infection. Their antigens remain unidentified. From the reads, TCRdb called clonotypes with MiXCR, one entry per CDR3 protein. In the table there are about a million distinct CDR3 sequences, 30% to 40% of which are singletons. The material sequenced was cultured CD8+ T cells from PBMCs, taken from culture after CMV antigen stimulation. Receptors were obtained from a human donor in good health (CMV status not recorded). Some clones in this sample may be carry-over from other donors' samples.

In its sample, this clonotype was seen once. The gene calls are TRBV19 and TRBJ2-1; maybe TRBD1 (6 bases). The V gene lost 4 bases and the J gene lost 0 bases, with 16 bases spanning the gap. CDR3 length equals 17 residues. Germline values: CDR1 LNHDA, CDR2 SQIVND (reference sequence). CDR3: CASSTPPTGSSYNEQFF. The CDR3 DNA sequence: TGTGCCAGTAGTACCCCCCCGACAGGCAGCTCCTACAATGAGCAGTTCTTC. The full variable domain, rest sourced from reference TRBV19 and TRBJ2-1, is DGGITQSPKYLFRKEGQNVTLSCEQNLNHDAMYWYRQDPGQGLRLIYYSQIVNDFQKGDIAEGYSVSREKKESFPLTVTSAQKNPTAFYLCASSTPPTGSSYNEQFFGPGTRLTVL.

The rearrangement joins TRBV6-5 to TRBJ1-2, with TRBD1 matching 9 bases. This CDR3 is 14 amino acids long. Losses at the gene ends were 6 bases for V and 4 bases for J; bases not matched to a gene: 6. CDR1 is MNHEY, CDR2 SVGAGI, per germline. CDR3 sequence (DNA): TGTGCCAGCAGATTAACAGGGGGCGCCTATGGCTACACCTTC. Protein sequence: CASRLTGGAYGYTF.

The chain joins TRBV7-6 to TRBJ2-7; D perhaps matches TRBD1 (5 bases). V was pared by 1 base and J by 3 bases, with 10 bases between. The CDR3 has 14 amino acids. CDR1 and CDR2 (germline): SGHVS, FNYEAQ. DNA for the CDR3: TGTGCCAGCAGCTTAGGATCGGACATCTACGAGCAGTACTTC. Translated: CASSLGSDIYEQYF.

This clonotype was counted at least ten times. The gene calls are TRBV7-6 and TRBJ1-6; D gene unclear. CDR1 is SGHVS, CDR2 FNYEAQ, per germline. CDR3 size: 15 residues. V was trimmed by 5 bases and J by 0 bases, leaving 8 bases between them. CDR3 DNA sequence: TGTGCCAGCAGCGTAGTCACCTCCTATAATTCACCCCTCCACTTT. As protein: CASSVVTSYNSPLHF. Full variable domain (missing parts from reference TRBV7-6 and TRBJ1-6): GAGVSQSPRYKVTKRGQDVALRCDPISGHVSLYWYRQALGQGPEFLTYFNYEAQQDKSGLPNDRFSAERPEGSISTLTIQRTEQRDSAMYRCASSVVTSYNSPLHFGNGTRLTVT.

This clonotype came up a few times. The rearrangement joins TRBV27 to TRBJ2-1; TRBD2 matches 9 bases. This CDR3 spans 16 amino acids. Germline loops: CDR1 MNHEY, CDR2 SMNVEV (reference sequence). V shed 7 bases and J 8 bases; nucleotides not matched to a gene: 15. The CDR3 DNA is TGTGCCAGCACCCCAACAAGGGTGGCTAGCGGGGATGAGCAGTTCTTC. This gives the protein CASTPTRVASGDEQFF.

This clonotype has a handful of counts. V gene TRBV6-1 combines with J gene TRBJ2-7; D gene unclear. The CDR3 extends over 13 amino acids. Germline loops: CDR1 MNHNS, CDR2 SASEGT. Trimming took 2 bases from V and 2 from J, leaving 7 bases between them. For the CDR3, the DNA is TGTGCCAGCAGTGAAAACAGACCCTACGAGCAGTACTTC. It specifies CASSENRPYEQYF.

The chain is built from TRBV6-1 and TRBJ2-1; D may be TRBD1 (7 bases). This CDR3 contains 14 residues. Deletions cut 3 bases from V and 2 bases from J, with 8 bases between. Germline V gene lookup returns CDR1 MNHNS and CDR2 SASEGT. The DNA for the CDR3 is TGTGCCAGCAGTGACAGGGGGGCCTACAATGAGCAGTTCTTC. Protein sequence: CASSDRGAYNEQFF.

The chain recombines TRBV6-2 or TRBV6-3 with TRBJ2-2; no reliable D call. Germline CDR1 and CDR2: MNHEY and SVGEGT. The V end lost 2 bases, the J end lost 9 bases, and 10 bases lay between the germline ends. This CDR3 region has 13 residues. CDR3 protein: CASSYVQPRELFF. CDR3 DNA: TGTGCCAGCAGTTACGTCCAGCCCAGGGAGCTGTTTTTT.

This clonotype was seen ten or more times. This sequence joins TRBV7-8 and TRBJ2-7, with TRBD2 identical over 12 bases. V trimming: 0 bases; J trimming: 4 bases; junction bases outside the gene matches: 10. Germline V lookup: CDR1 SGHVS, CDR2 FQNEAQ. This CDR3 comprises 18 residues. The CDR3 nucleotides are TGTGCCAGCAGCTTAGCCTTTTTGCAAACTAGCGGGGGGTACGAGCAGTACGTC. This sequence encodes CASSLAFLQTSGGYEQYV.

The chain links TRBV11-3 to TRBJ2-2; D remains ambiguous. There are 13 residues in the CDR3. CDR1 and CDR2 from the germline V gene are SGHNT and YENEEA. Between the trimmed V and J ends, which lost 6 bases and 7 bases, there was a span of 12 bases. In DNA form, the CDR3 reads TGTGCCAGCAGTACCGTTGGTGTCGGGGAGCTGTTTTTT. This encodes CASSTVGVGELFF. Full variable domain (rest looked up from reference TRBV11-3 and TRBJ2-2): EAGVVQSPRYKIIEKKQPVAFWCNPISGHNTLYWYLQNLGQGPELLIRYENEEAVDDSQLPKDRFSAERLKGVDSTLKIQPAELGDSAVYLCASSTVGVGELFFGEGSRLTVL.

This clonotype was seen more than once but under ten times. The chain recombines TRBV11-3 with TRBJ2-1, with 13 bases identical to TRBD2. Germline assignment: CDR1 SGHNT and CDR2 YENEEA. The CDR3 spans 17 residues. The junction had 12 bases not matched to a gene; V was cut back by 5 bases and J by 8 bases. The CDR3 DNA reads TGTGCCAGCAGCCCGGGACTAGCGGGGTCCAGTTCCGATGAGCAGTTCTTC. Its translation is CASSPGLAGSSSDEQFF.

The chain uses TRBV14 and TRBJ2-1; D is unresolved. Trimming removed 2 bases from V and 2 bases from J, with 13 bases in between. The CDR3 loop spans 16 amino acids. CDR1 is SGHDN, CDR2 FVKESK, per germline. CDR3 loop: CASSQTDRRPYNEQFF. CDR3 DNA: TGTGCCAGCAGCCAAACCGACCGGCGCCCCTACAATGAGCAGTTCTTC.

There are a few counts of this clonotype. This chain joins TRBV24-1 and TRBJ2-1; D might be TRBD2 (7 bases). There are 16 residues in the CDR3. Germline V lookup: CDR1 KGHDR, CDR2 SFDVKD. Deletions cut 4 bases from V and 0 bases from J, with 12 bases between. This chain's CDR3 is CATSEQGTNSYNEQFF. The CDR3 DNA reads TGTGCCACCAGTGAGCAGGGGACTAACTCCTACAATGAGCAGTTCTTC.

The rearrangement uses TRBV27 and TRBJ2-7; tentatively, D is TRBD1 (6 bases). Germline CDR1 and CDR2: MNHEY and SMNVEV (reference sequence). V gave up 5 bases and J gave up 4 bases, with 15 bases separating them. The CDR3 covers 14 residues. CDR3 in amino acids: CASSGLGGMYEQYF. DNA for the CDR3: TGTGCCAGCAGTGGCTTAGGGGGTATGTACGAGCAGTACTTC.

Only a few counts were recorded for this clonotype. V gene TRBV12-3 or TRBV12-4 combines with J gene TRBJ1-3; no clear D gene. The CDR3 loop spans 13 amino acids. V dropped 3 bases and J dropped 1 base, with 4 bases sitting between them. The CDR3 protein is CASSLWSGNTIYF. In DNA, the CDR3 is TGTGCCAGCAGTTTGTGGTCTGGAAACACCATATATTTT.

The chain has TRBV5-6 and TRBJ2-1, with TRBD2 identical over 11 bases. Germline lookup yields CDR1 SGHDT and CDR2 YYEEEE. The CDR3 spans 12 residues. V lost 5 bases, J lost 11 bases, and 3 bases stayed unmatched. The chain's CDR3 is CASRPSGGQQFF. The CDR3 coding sequence is TGTGCCAGCAGACCTAGCGGGGGGCAGCAGTTCTTC.

The CDR3 nucleotides read TGTGCCAGCAGCCCAAGAAGCCGGGACAGGGGACCTCTGGGTCCCCCCTCTAACTATGGCTACACCTTC. Translated: CASSPRSRDRGPLGPPSNYGYTF. The chain is built from TRBV7-9 and TRBJ1-2, with 10 bases identical to TRBD1. The germline V gene encodes CDR1 SEHNR and CDR2 FQNEAQ (reference sequence). J gave up 0 bases and V 5 bases, and 27 bases lay outside the gene matches. The CDR3 sequence is 23 residues long.

V and J are TRBV11-2 and TRBJ1-2; D not resolved. From germline, CDR1 is SGHAT and CDR2 FQNNGV. Trimming left V 0 bases short and J 8 bases short, with 10 bases between. The CDR3 extends over 13 amino acids. DNA of the CDR3: TGTGCCAGCAGCTTAGAAACCTCCTGGGGCTACACCTTC. Residues: CASSLETSWGYTF. The full variable domain, rest sourced from reference TRBV11-2 and TRBJ1-2, is EAGVAQSPRYKIIEKRQSVAFWCNPISGHATLYWYQQILGQGPKLLIQFQNNGVVDDSQLPKDRFSAERLKGVDSTLKIQPAKLEDSAVYLCASSLETSWGYTFGSGTRLTVV.

The table lists this clonotype with a few counts. This chain connects TRBV6-1 to TRBJ2-5; D not resolved. The CDR3 has 14 residues. From germline, CDR1 is MNHNS and CDR2 SASEGT. Trimming removed 3 bases at V and 4 bases at J, with 12 bases between. For the CDR3, the DNA is TGTGCCAGCAGTGAGGGATGGGTTCGAGAGACCCAGTACTTC. This sequence encodes CASSEGWVRETQYF.

Notes on this clonotype: A read error may be the cause here, since a much bigger clone is one base away. The chain carries TRBV7-2 and TRBJ2-5; D call uncertain. Germline lookup yields CDR1 SGHTA and CDR2 FQGNSA. This CDR3 comprises 13 residues. CDR3 in amino acids: CANSLAIRETQYF. DNA for the CDR3: TGTGCCAACAGCTTAGCTATAAGGGAGACCCAGTACTTC.